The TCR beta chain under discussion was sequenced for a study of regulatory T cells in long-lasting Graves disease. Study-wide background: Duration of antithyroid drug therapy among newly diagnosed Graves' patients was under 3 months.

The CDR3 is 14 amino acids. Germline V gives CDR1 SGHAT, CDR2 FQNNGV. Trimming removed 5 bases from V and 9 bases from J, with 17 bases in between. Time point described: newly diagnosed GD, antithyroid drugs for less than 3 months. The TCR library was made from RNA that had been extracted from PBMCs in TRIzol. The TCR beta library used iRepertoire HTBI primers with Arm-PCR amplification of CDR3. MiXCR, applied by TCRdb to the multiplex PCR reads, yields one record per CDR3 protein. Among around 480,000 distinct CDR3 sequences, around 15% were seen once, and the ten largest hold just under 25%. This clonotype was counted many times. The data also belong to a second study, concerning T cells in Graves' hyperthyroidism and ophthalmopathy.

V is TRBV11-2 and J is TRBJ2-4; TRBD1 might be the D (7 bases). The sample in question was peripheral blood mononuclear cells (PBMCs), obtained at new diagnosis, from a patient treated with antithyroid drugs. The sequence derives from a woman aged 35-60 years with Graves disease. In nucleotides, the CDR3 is TGTGCCAGCAGCCTCGCGAGGAGGGGGCGCATTCAGTACTTC. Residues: CASSLARRGRIQYF.